The 23 T cell receptor beta chains given below trace back to one sample, sequenced in a study of cytomegalovirus exposure and HLA in healthy donors. Primers for the PCR totalled 60 Vbeta and 13 Jbeta. Only in-frame clones appear in the TCRdb table, and some are missing; sequencing was by immunoSEQ multiplex PCR. The sample has around 150,000 clones, 82% seen once. Material for sequencing was PBMCs. The receptors originated from a girl aged 10 to 17 in good health and CMV-seropositive.

The CDR3 nucleotides read TGTGCCAGCAGTGTCCTCGACACCGGGGAGCTGTTTTTT. The encoded protein is CASSVLDTGELFF. The chain couples TRBV6-5 to TRBJ2-2; D remains unclear. The germline CDR1 and CDR2 sequences are MNHEY and SVGAGI. V lost 5 bases, J lost 3 bases, and 7 bases lay in between. This CDR3 region has 13 residues.

This clone was counted once. As DNA, the CDR3 is TGTGCCAGCAGCTTAGTTTTTGGGGTACTAGCGGGAGACGAGCAGTACTTC. It yields the protein CASSLVFGVLAGDEQYF. The chain links TRBV7-8 to TRBJ2-7; 11 positions agree with TRBD2. Germline V gives CDR1 SGHVS, CDR2 FQNEAQ. This CDR3 is built from 17 residues. V shed 1 base and J 5 bases; nucleotides not matched to a gene: 10. The full variable domain, its missing parts supplied by reference TRBV7-8 and TRBJ2-7, is GAGVSQSPRYKVAKRGQDVALRCDPISGHVSLFWYQQALGQGPEFLTYFQNEAQLDKSGLPSDRFFAERPEGSVSTLKIQRTQQEDSAVYLCASSLVFGVLAGDEQYFGPGTRLTVT.

The rearrangement joins TRBV6-5 to TRBJ1-2; D not resolved. CDR1 is MNHEY, CDR2 SVGAGI, per germline. This CDR3 is built from 15 residues. V lost 6 bases to trimming and J lost 3 bases, with 17 bases between them. The CDR3 DNA reads as TGTGCCAGCAGATACCCCGACGGGGTGCACTATGGCTACACCTTC. It codes for CASRYPDGVHYGYTF.

V gene TRBV4-2 combines with J gene TRBJ2-7; tentatively, D is TRBD2 (6 bases). Trimming left V 2 bases short and J 5 bases short, with 19 bases between. CDR1 LGHNA and CDR2 YNFKEQ come from the germline V gene. This CDR3 has 16 amino acids. In DNA, the CDR3 is TGTGCCAGCAGCCAATTGAGTCAGCGGGCGGCGGACGAGCAGTACTTC. Amino acid sequence: CASSQLSQRAADEQYF.

The rearrangement joins TRBV2 to TRBJ2-2; D possibly corresponds to TRBD1 (6 bases). Germline values: CDR1 SNHLY, CDR2 FYNNEI. V lost 6 bases, J lost 4 bases, and 15 bases lay in between. CDR3 length: 15 residues. As DNA, the CDR3 is TGTGCCAGCAGCCTTCAGGGGCCAGGCACCGGGGAGCTGTTTTTT. Translated, it gives CASSLQGPGTGELFF. The complete variable domain, with remaining parts taken from reference TRBV2 and TRBJ2-2, reads EPEVTQTPSHQVTQMGQEVILRCVPISNHLYFYWYRQILGQKVEFLVSFYNNEISEKSEIFDDQFSVERPDGSNFTLKIRSTKLEDSAMYFCASSLQGPGTGELFFGEGSRLTVL.

This clone occurred a few times. The rearrangement joins TRBV7-9 to TRBJ1-1; D possibly corresponds to TRBD1 (5 bases). CDR3 length: 13 amino acids. Germline V CDR1 and CDR2: SEHNR, FQNEAQ (reference sequence). The V gene lost 3 bases and the J gene lost 8 bases, with 13 bases spanning the gap. CDR3: CASSFSRGAEAFF. In nucleotides, the CDR3 is TGTGCCAGCAGCTTTTCGCGGGGCGCAGAAGCTTTCTTT.

The chain couples TRBV6-4 to TRBJ1-2; a possible D gene is TRBD1 (5 bases). Germline V gene data show CDR1 as MRHNA and CDR2 as SNTAGT. Between the trimmed V and J ends, which lost 6 bases and 3 bases, there was a span of 11 bases. This CDR3 is built from 13 residues. CDR3 bases: TGTGCCAGCAGGGGGGGGAAGGACTATGGCTACACCTTC. Protein: CASRGGKDYGYTF.

This clone was seen just once. This chain links TRBV4-1 with TRBJ1-5; the match to TRBD1 covers 7 bases. V lost 6 bases, J lost 1 base, and 6 bases stayed unmatched. The length of the CDR3 is 15 residues. Germline V gene sequence: CDR1 MGHRA, CDR2 YSYEKL. The CDR3 sequence is CASSNEGASNQPQHF. In nucleotides, the CDR3 is TGCGCCAGCAGTAACGAGGGGGCGAGCAATCAGCCCCAGCATTTT.

This clone has only one observation. The chain is built from TRBV10-3 and TRBJ2-2; 7 nucleotides line up with TRBD1. V shed 0 bases and J 8 bases; nucleotides not matched to a gene: 9. CDR3 length: 16 amino acids. Germline V gives CDR1 ENHRY, CDR2 SYGVKD. The CDR3 region has the DNA TGTGCCATCAGTGAGTCGGGACAGCCCTTCTTAGGGGAGCTGTTTTTT. It specifies CAISESGQPFLGELFF.

This clone was picked up a small number of times. The chain recombines TRBV10-3 with TRBJ2-2; 9 nucleotides agree with TRBD2. The CDR3 has 14 residues. Germline trimming cut 10 bases from V and 2 bases from J; bases unmatched to any gene: 5. Per germline, CDR1 ENHRY and CDR2 SYGVKD. DNA of the CDR3: TGTGCCAGTACGACTAGCGGAAACACCGGGGAGCTGTTTTTT. This gives the protein CASTTSGNTGELFF.

CDR3 DNA sequence: TGTGCCAGCAGTTTATTCGCAGGGGTGGAGGAAAAACTGTTTTTT. It yields the protein CASSLFAGVEEKLFF. The V and J genes are TRBV28 and TRBJ1-4; D may be TRBD1 (6 bases). The germline V gene has CDR1 MDHEN and CDR2 SYDVKM. Trimming stripped 1 base from V and 8 bases from J, with 14 bases between. The CDR3 covers 15 residues.

The CDR3 sequence is CSVVRGTSSYEQYF. CDR3 nucleotide sequence: TGCAGCGTTGTAAGGGGGACGAGCTCCTACGAGCAGTACTTC. V and J are TRBV29-1 and TRBJ2-7; D possibly corresponds to TRBD1 (6 bases). The CDR3 has 14 amino acids. V lost 4 bases and J 0 bases, leaving 13 bases between the germline ends. From germline, CDR1 is SQVTM and CDR2 ANQGSEA.

J is TRBJ1-4 and V is TRBV30; D is unresolved. CDR1 GTSNPN and CDR2 SVGIG come from the germline V gene (reference sequence). Trimming cost V 1 base and J 6 bases, with 9 bases left between them. The CDR3 runs 13 residues. CDR3 bases: TGTGCCTGGAGTGCCCGGGAGGATGAAAAACTGTTTTTT. Translation: CAWSAREDEKLFF.

The chain employs TRBV19 and TRBJ1-5, with 10 bases identical to TRBD1. The CDR3 has 15 residues. Germline trimming cut 4 bases from V and 5 bases from J; bases unmatched to any gene: 5. Per the germline V gene, CDR1 is LNHDA and CDR2 is SQIVND (reference sequence). The CDR3 protein is CASSTGQGSDQPQHF. For the CDR3, the DNA is TGTGCCAGTAGTACGGGACAGGGGAGCGATCAGCCCCAGCATTTT.

The V call is TRBV9, the J call TRBJ2-5, with D possibly matching TRBD2 (7 bases). The CDR3 totals 17 residues. Germline V gives CDR1 SGDLS, CDR2 YYNGEE. V was pared by 3 bases and J by 4 bases, with 22 bases between. DNA of the CDR3: TGTGCCAGCAGCGCCCAGGGGTTGGCGGGAGATGGAGAGACCCAGTACTTC. Residues: CASSAQGLAGDGETQYF.

J is TRBJ1-2 and V is TRBV2; maybe TRBD1 (5 bases). Trimming left V 4 bases short and J 4 bases short, with 13 bases between. Germline V gene sequence: CDR1 SNHLY, CDR2 FYNNEI. The CDR3 runs 14 residues. CDR3 in DNA: TGTGCCAGCAGTGCGGAGGGGATGGGCTATGGCTACACCTTC. It is translated as CASSAEGMGYGYTF.

This rearrangement joins TRBV13 to TRBJ2-7; 7 bases agree with TRBD1. This CDR3 has 16 residues. CDR1 PRHDT and CDR2 FYEKMQ come from the germline V gene (reference sequence). Trimming took 5 bases from V and 0 from J; bases not matched to a gene: 10. CDR3 coding DNA: TGTGCCAGCAGCCCCCCCCGACAGGGCAACTCCTACGAGCAGTACTTC. Translated, it gives CASSPPRQGNSYEQYF. The full variable domain, rest sourced from reference TRBV13 and TRBJ2-7, is AAGVIQSPRHLIKEKRETATLKCYPIPRHDTVYWYQQGPGQDPQFLISFYEKMQSDKGSIPDRFSAQQFSDYHSELNMSSLELGDSALYFCASSPPRQGNSYEQYFGPGTRLTVT.

This clone was observed a handful of times. The V and J genes are TRBV10-2 and TRBJ2-1; 8 bases are a match to TRBD2. Trimming took 7 bases from V and 1 from J; bases not matched to a gene: 12. The length of the CDR3 is 17 residues. Per the germline V gene, CDR1 is WSHSY and CDR2 is SAAADI. For the CDR3, the DNA is TGCGCCAGCACCACCGACGCGGCGGGAGGTTCCTACAATGAGCAGTTCTTC. This sequence encodes CASTTDAAGGSYNEQFF.

There are a few counts of this clone. In DNA form, the CDR3 reads TGTGCCAGCAGCCTGAGGAATCAGCCCCAGCATTTT. It specifies CASSLRNQPQHF. The chain combines TRBV28 with TRBJ1-5; the D is unclear. Trimming took off 6 bases at V and 4 bases at J, with 7 bases between the two ends. CDR1 is MDHEN, CDR2 SYDVKM, per germline. The length of the CDR3 is 12 residues.

The chain joins TRBV9 to TRBJ2-5; possibly TRBD1 for D (6 bases). The CDR3 consists of 15 residues. Trimming cost V 0 bases and J 7 bases, with 16 bases left between them. Per the germline V gene, CDR1 is SGDLS and CDR2 is YYNGEE. In DNA form, the CDR3 reads TGTGCCAGCAGCGTAGTGTCCGCAGGGGCCGGGACCCAGTACTTC. This sequence encodes CASSVVSAGAGTQYF.

This clone was recorded once. The chain carries TRBV29-1 and TRBJ1-1; a weak D match, TRBD1 (5 bases). Germline V gives CDR1 SQVTM, CDR2 ANQGSEA. This CDR3 spans 13 amino acids. Trimming removed 6 bases at V and 6 bases at J, with 17 bases between. CDR3 amino acids: CSVVLFRVSEAFF. In DNA form, the CDR3 reads TGCAGCGTAGTCTTGTTCAGGGTTTCTGAAGCTTTCTTT.

V and J are TRBV11-2 and TRBJ2-3; D is uncertain. The germline V gene encodes CDR1 SGHAT and CDR2 FQNNGV. V lost 4 bases, J lost 1 base, and 9 bases lay in between. The CDR3 spans 14 residues. CDR3 region: CASSSSRGTDTQYF. DNA of the CDR3: TGTGCCAGCAGCTCCTCTAGAGGCACAGATACGCAGTATTTT.

The chain links TRBV7-8 to TRBJ1-1; TRBD1 agrees at 11 bases. The V segment lost 0 bases and the J segment 1 base; nucleotides outside the gene matches: 4. The CDR3 extends over 17 amino acids. From germline, CDR1 is SGHVS and CDR2 FQNEAQ. CDR3 bases: TGTGCCAGCAGCTTAGCGGACAGGGGGCTCTCGAACACTGAAGCTTTCTTT. It translates to CASSLADRGLSNTEAFF.